The clone carrying this T cell receptor (beta chain) has only a few counts. These data come from a study of cytomegalovirus exposure and HLA in healthy donors. PCR primers comprised 60 Vbeta and 13 Jbeta primers. Clones were read by immunoSEQ multiplex PCR, and TCRdb kept only the in-frame ones, dropping some. The sample holds 100,000 or so clones, 67% seen once. This CDR3 spans 15 amino acids. CDR1 and CDR2 (germline): LGHNA, YNFKEQ. The rearrangement links TRBV4-2 to TRBJ2-5, with a tentative D call TRBD1 (5 bases). The J call may not be correct, given that the DNA end is closer to TRBJ2-7. The sequenced sample consisted of PBMCs. The sequence was collected from a man aged 30-40 years in good health and CMV-seronegative. CDR3 nucleotides: TGTGCCAGCAGCCAACCAGACAGTCGAATCTACGAGCAGTACTTC. Its protein is CASSQPDSRIYEQYF.